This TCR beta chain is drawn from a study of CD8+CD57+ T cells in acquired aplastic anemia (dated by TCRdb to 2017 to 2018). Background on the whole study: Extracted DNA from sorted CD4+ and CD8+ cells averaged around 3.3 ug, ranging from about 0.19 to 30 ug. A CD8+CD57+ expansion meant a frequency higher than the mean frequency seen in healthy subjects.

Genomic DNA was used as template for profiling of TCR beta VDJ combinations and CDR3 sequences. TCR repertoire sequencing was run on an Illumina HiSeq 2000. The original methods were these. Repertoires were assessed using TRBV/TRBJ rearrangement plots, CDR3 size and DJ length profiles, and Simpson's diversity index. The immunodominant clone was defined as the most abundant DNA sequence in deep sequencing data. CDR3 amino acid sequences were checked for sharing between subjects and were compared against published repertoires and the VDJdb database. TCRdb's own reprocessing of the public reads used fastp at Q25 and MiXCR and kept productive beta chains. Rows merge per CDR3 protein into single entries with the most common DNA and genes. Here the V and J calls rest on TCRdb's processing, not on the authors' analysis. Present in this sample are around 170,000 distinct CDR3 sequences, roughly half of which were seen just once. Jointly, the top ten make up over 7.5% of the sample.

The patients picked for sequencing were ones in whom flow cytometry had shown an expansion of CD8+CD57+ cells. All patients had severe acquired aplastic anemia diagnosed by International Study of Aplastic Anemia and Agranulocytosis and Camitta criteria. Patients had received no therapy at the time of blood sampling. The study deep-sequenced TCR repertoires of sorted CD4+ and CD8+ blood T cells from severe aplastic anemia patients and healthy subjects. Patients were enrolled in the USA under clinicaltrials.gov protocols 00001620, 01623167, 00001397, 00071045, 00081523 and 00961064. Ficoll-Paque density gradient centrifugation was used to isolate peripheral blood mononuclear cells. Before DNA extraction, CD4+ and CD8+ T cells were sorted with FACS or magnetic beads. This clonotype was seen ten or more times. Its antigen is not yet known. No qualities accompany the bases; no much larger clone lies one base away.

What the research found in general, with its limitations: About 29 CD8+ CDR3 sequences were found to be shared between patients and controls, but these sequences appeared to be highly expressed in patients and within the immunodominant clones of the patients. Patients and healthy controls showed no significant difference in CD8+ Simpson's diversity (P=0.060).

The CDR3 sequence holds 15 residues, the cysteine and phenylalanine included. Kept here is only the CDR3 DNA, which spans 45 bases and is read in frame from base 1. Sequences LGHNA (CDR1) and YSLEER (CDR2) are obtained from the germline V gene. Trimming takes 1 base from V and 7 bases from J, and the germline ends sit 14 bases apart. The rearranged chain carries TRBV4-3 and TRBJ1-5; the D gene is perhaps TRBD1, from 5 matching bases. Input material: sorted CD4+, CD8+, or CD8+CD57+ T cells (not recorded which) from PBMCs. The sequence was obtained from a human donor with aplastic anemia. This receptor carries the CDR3 CASSQGWGVEQPQHF. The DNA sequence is TGCGCCAGCAGCCAAGGGTGGGGGGTAGAACAGCCCCAGCATTTT.